This T cell receptor (beta chain) was sequenced for a study of vaccination and CD4 T cells after COVID-19. Regarding this clonotype: Its antigen is currently unknown.

Cultured CD4+ T cells had their DNA profiled by the Oncomine TCR Beta short-read assay. TCRdb used MiXCR to reprocess the PCR reads, holding one entry per CDR3 protein. The repertoire holds around 15,000 distinct CDR3 sequences, with approximately 57% as singletons. The CDR3 has 14 amino acids. Per germline, CDR1 SQVTM and CDR2 ANQGSEA. Trimming cost V 5 bases and J 1 base; bases outside gene matches: 4. Treatment in this sample: roughly 11-day PBMC culture with coronavirus spike peptide pools or control peptides (ViraFEST assay). Source material: CD4+ T cells from blood, cultured in vitro. The origin of this receptor is a human donor who had recovered from COVID-19. The chain links TRBV29-1 to TRBJ2-2; 7 nucleotides align to TRBD2. The CDR3 reads CSVPRGGNTGELFF. In DNA form, the CDR3 reads TGCAGCGTTCCTCGCGGGGGGAACACCGGGGAGCTGTTTTTT.